The T cell receptor beta chain under discussion was sequenced for a study of blood T cell repertoires in COVID-19 (dated by TCRdb to about 2020). Study-wide context: Samples from collaborators originated in the United States, Italy and Spain and spanned both the acute and convalescent phases of COVID-19. Where HLA class I and class II types were available, the types were taken from metadata supplied by the sample provider, not from assay-based typing. The repertoires were made available in a free public database intended to serve as a resource for research on the immune response to SARS-CoV-2. The samples were drawn from the first 160 participants of the ongoing ImmuneRACE study and from about 1,200 subjects provided by 6 global collaborators. The prospective study material was composed of cDNA or gDNA derived from T cells, B-cell-depleted T cells, or PBMCs. Deeply sampled blood TCRbeta repertoires from subjects exposed to, actively infected with, or recovered from COVID-19 were included in the dataset. The sample metadata nearly always contained a de-identified subject ID, COVID-19 status, age in years and sex. Study-wide conclusions, independent of this receptor: Clinical and demographic metadata were provided uncurated, with the amount varying by source and participant.

Worth noting for this clone: Which antigen it targets is not known. No clone much larger than this one lies a single base away; base qualities are absent.

A distance of 15 bases separates the germline ends of V and J, which lose 2 bases and 10 bases respectively. The CDR3 holds 14 amino acids from the cysteine to the phenylalanine. CDR3 DNA is the only sequence kept; it has 42 bases, read in frame from the first base. CDR1 and CDR2 are read off the germline V gene as SNHLY and FYNNEI. TCRbeta CDR3 regions were amplified from genomic DNA by means of the immunoSEQ Assay, a bias-controlled multiplex PCR. Turning to the authors' computational methods: Nucleated cell counts per sample were estimated from amplification of reference gene primers within the assay. To quantify the absolute abundance of each unique TCRbeta CDR3 rearrangement, sequence reads were collapsed and filtered. For each sample, productive Simpson clonality was calculated as the square root of Simpson's diversity index over productive rearrangements. TCRdb limited this immuneACCESS table to in-frame rearrangements with V and J called. A share of clones is missing; checked studies link under half to unresolved V genes, and the rest is unexplained. V and J calls and clone size are copied from that table; D and trimming were computed from the DNA. Counted in this sample were about 60,000 clones; approximately 86% of them appeared once. The ten largest make up roughly a tenth of the sample.

Whole blood was collected in K2EDTA tubes by collaborating institutions according to the institutions' own protocols. For TCRbeta analysis, collaborators shipped samples as frozen whole blood, isolated PBMCs, or DNA extracted from either of those sample types. The sequence is built from TRBV2 and TRBJ2-1; the D gene is perhaps TRBD2, on 6 matching bases. What was sequenced was peripheral blood. This clonotype originated in a human donor with acute or convalescent COVID-19. The donor label of this sample is uncertain. The sequence in DNA is TGTGCCAGCAGTGAATGGAGGGCTCCCCCCGAGCAGTTCTTC. This sequence encodes CASSEWRAPPEQFF.